Listed below are T cell receptor beta chains from one sample, sequenced in a study of blood T cells in healthy people across ages. One entry per CDR3 protein, called by TCRdb with MiXCR from the 5' RACE reads. The table shows about a million distinct CDR3 sequences, with roughly 47% occurring only once. Sequenced: blood. The receptors here all came from a woman aged 60-70 years in good health. CDR3s include the opening cysteine and the closing phenylalanine or tryptophan. The D gene is left open where the match is weak. Rows give clone size only sometimes, using once, few, many, or a class for an expanded clone.

J	V	D	size	CDR3	DNA
TRBJ2-1	TRBV28	TRBD2	NA	CASRRRESDNEQFF	TGTGCCAGCAGAAGGCGGGAGTCCGATAATGAGCAGTTCTTC
TRBJ2-5	TRBV25-1	TRBD1	few	CASSEYRGEETQYF	TGTGCCAGCAGTGAGTACAGGGGAGAAGAGACCCAGTACTTC
TRBJ1-1	TRBV4-1	NA	NA	CASSQGNTGPTEAFF	TGCGCCAGCAGCCAAGGGAACACAGGGCCAACTGAAGCTTTCTTT
TRBJ2-7	TRBV5-1	NA	NA	CASSLNGRYEQYF	TGCGCCAGCAGCCTAAACGGGCGCTACGAGCAGTACTTC
TRBJ2-7	TRBV7-6	NA	NA	CASSPGDIEQYF	TGTGCCAGCAGCCCCGGGGACATCGAGCAGTACTTC
TRBJ2-3	TRBV4-1	TRBD2	few	CASSQRTGTSGRQPTDTQYF	TGCGCCAGCAGCCAACGCACCGGGACTAGCGGGAGACAACCCACAGATACGCAGTATTTT
TRBJ2-7	TRBV28	NA	NA	CASSLLSGLYNEQFF	TGTGCCAGCAGTTTGTTAAGCGGGCTATACAATGAGCAGTTTTTC
TRBJ2-1	TRBV20-1	NA	NA	CSAWGAVSHNEQFF	TGCAGTGCCTGGGGGGCGGTGAGTCATAATGAGCAGTTCTTC
TRBJ2-7	TRBV10-2	TRBD2	NA	CASRLAGGRDSYEQYF	TGCGCCAGCCGACTAGCGGGAGGGCGGGACTCCTACGAGCAGTACTTC
TRBJ2-5	TRBV12-3/TRBV12-4	NA	NA	CASSSKELRGETQYF	TGTGCCAGCAGTTCTAAGGAACTAAGGGGAGAGACCCAGTACTTC
TRBJ2-3	TRBV27	NA	NA	CASRRSGQGDTQYF	TGTGCCAGCAGGCGTAGCGGCCAGGGGGATACGCAGTATTTT
TRBJ1-6	TRBV12-3/TRBV12-4	NA	NA	CASSTTGRPLHF	TGTGCCAGCAGTACAACAGGTCGCCCCCTCCACTTT
TRBJ2-3	TRBV20-1	NA	few	CSARDLGGAGRFRTQYF	TGCAGTGCTAGAGATCTCGGGGGAGCAGGGCGATTCCGTACGCAGTATTTT
TRBJ2-6	TRBV6-2/TRBV6-3	TRBD1	NA	CASSPIPSTGVDVLTF	TGTGCCAGCAGTCCAATTCCTTCGACAGGGGTCGACGTCCTGACTTTC
TRBJ2-1	TRBV27	NA	NA	CASSLSRLKSSYNEQFF	TGTGCCAGCAGTTTATCCCGACTTAAGAGCTCCTACAATGAGCAGTTCTTC
TRBJ1-6	TRBV6-5	NA	NA	CASTAGVSMATPLHF	TGTGCCAGCACCGCCGGGGTATCGATGGCCACACCCCTCCACTTT
TRBJ2-4	TRBV4-3	NA	NA	CASSQVVNGDIQYF	TGCGCCAGCAGCCAAGTAGTTAACGGGGACATTCAGTACTTC
TRBJ2-7	TRBV7-9	NA	NA	CASRRDLGKDEQYF	TGTGCCAGCAGGAGGGACCTCGGTAAGGACGAGCAGTACTTC
TRBJ2-5	TRBV29-1	TRBD1	few	CSGSVGQALQETQYF	TGCAGCGGCTCGGTAGGACAGGCCCTCCAAGAGACCCAGTACTTC
TRBJ2-7	TRBV28	NA	NA	CASSTRTEPYEQYF	TGTGCCAGCAGTACACGGACAGAGCCCTACGAGCAGTACTTC
TRBJ2-3	TRBV20-1	NA	NA	CSVSFRADTQYF	TGCAGTGTAAGCTTCCGGGCAGATACGCAGTATTTT
TRBJ2-6	TRBV28	NA	NA	CASSPRPGANVLTF	TGTGCCAGCAGTCCCCGCCCTGGGGCCAACGTCCTGACTTTC
TRBJ2-3	TRBV7-2	NA	once	CASSLVGGLEADTQYF	TGTGCCAGCAGCTTAGTGGGAGGTTTGGAGGCAGATACGCAGTATTTT
TRBJ2-1	TRBV28	NA	NA	CASSYERRGGTDEQFF	TGTGCCAGCAGTTACGAGAGGAGGGGGGGGACGGATGAGCAGTTCTTC
TRBJ1-2	TRBV5-1	NA	NA	CASSFVTDTNYGYTF	TGCGCCAGCAGCTTTGTAACCGATACTAACTATGGCTACACCTTC
TRBJ2-3	TRBV4-2	TRBD2	NA	CASSQESGTGTDTQYF	TGTGCCAGCAGCCAAGAAAGCGGGACCGGCACAGATACGCAGTATTTT
TRBJ1-2	TRBV9	NA	NA	CASEPLLVPEGYTF	TGTGCCAGCGAGCCCCTCTTGGTGCCCGAGGGCTACACCTTC
TRBJ1-6	TRBV27	NA	NA	CASSLSSRGIGSGGNSPLHF	TGTGCCAGCAGTTTATCTTCCAGGGGTATAGGTTCGGGAGGAAATTCACCCCTCCACTTT
TRBJ2-1	TRBV21-1	NA	NA	CASSKVYRGWLAVYNEQFF	TGTGCCAGCAGCAAAGTCTACAGGGGGTGGCTAGCGGTCTACAATGAGCAGTTCTTC
TRBJ2-6	TRBV6-5	NA	once	CASQALTSGANVLTF	TGTGCCAGCCAAGCGCTTACCTCTGGGGCCAACGTCCTGACTTTC
TRBJ2-6	TRBV7-9	NA	NA	CASVPDRYSGANVLTF	TGTGCCAGCGTCCCGGATCGCTACTCTGGGGCCAACGTCCTGACTTTC
TRBJ2-1	TRBV5-5	NA	few	CASSLAAAFNEQFF	TGTGCCAGCAGCTTGGCCGCAGCATTCAATGAGCAGTTCTTC
TRBJ2-7	TRBV4-3	NA	NA	CASSQGRFAYEQYF	TGCGCCAGCAGCCAAGGGAGGTTTGCCTACGAGCAGTACTTC
TRBJ2-1	TRBV7-3	NA	NA	CASSFRLRDDEQFF	TGTGCCAGCAGCTTTCGGCTTAGGGACGATGAGCAGTTCTTC
TRBJ2-3	TRBV5-5	TRBD2	NA	CASSFRVSGIADTQYF	TGTGCCAGCAGCTTCCGTGTTAGCGGGATCGCAGATACGCAGTATTTT
TRBJ2-1	TRBV6-1	TRBD1	NA	CAGRQGGRNEQFF	TGTGCCGGACGACAGGGGGGGCGGAATGAGCAGTTCTTC
TRBJ2-1	TRBV4-1	NA	NA	CASSQDRGSYNEQFF	TGCGCCAGCAGCCAAGATCGAGGGTCCTACAATGAGCAGTTCTTC
TRBJ2-1	TRBV5-1	TRBD2	few	CASSPVAGGVDNEQFF	TGCGCCAGCAGCCCGGTAGCGGGAGGGGTTGACAATGAGCAGTTCTTC
TRBJ2-5	TRBV18	NA	few	CASSPTAGETQYF	TGTGCCAGCTCACCTACGGCGGGGGAGACCCAGTACTTC
TRBJ2-2	TRBV2	TRBD2	NA	CASRERDYFNGELFF	TGTGCCAGCAGAGAAAGGGACTACTTCAACGGGGAGCTGTTTTTT
TRBJ2-5	TRBV4-3	NA	NA	CASSQDPEGGEGETQYF	TGCGCCAGCAGCCAAGACCCTGAGGGGGGGGAAGGGGAGACCCAGTACTTC
TRBJ2-6	TRBV7-9	NA	few	CASGPYGSGANVLTF	TGTGCCAGCGGTCCATATGGCTCTGGGGCCAACGTCCTGACTTTC
TRBJ2-5	TRBV6-5	NA	NA	CASSFGDRGSPRETPYF	TGTGCCAGCAGTTTCGGAGACAGGGGCTCTCCGCGGGAGACCCCGTACTTC
TRBJ2-3	TRBV11-2	NA	once	CASSLRQRTDTQYF	TGTGCCAGCAGCTTACGACAGAGGACAGATACGCAGTATTTT
TRBJ2-5	TRBV10-3	TRBD1	NA	CAISETGVSGETQYF	TGTGCCATCAGTGAGACAGGGGTTTCGGGAGAGACCCAGTACTTC